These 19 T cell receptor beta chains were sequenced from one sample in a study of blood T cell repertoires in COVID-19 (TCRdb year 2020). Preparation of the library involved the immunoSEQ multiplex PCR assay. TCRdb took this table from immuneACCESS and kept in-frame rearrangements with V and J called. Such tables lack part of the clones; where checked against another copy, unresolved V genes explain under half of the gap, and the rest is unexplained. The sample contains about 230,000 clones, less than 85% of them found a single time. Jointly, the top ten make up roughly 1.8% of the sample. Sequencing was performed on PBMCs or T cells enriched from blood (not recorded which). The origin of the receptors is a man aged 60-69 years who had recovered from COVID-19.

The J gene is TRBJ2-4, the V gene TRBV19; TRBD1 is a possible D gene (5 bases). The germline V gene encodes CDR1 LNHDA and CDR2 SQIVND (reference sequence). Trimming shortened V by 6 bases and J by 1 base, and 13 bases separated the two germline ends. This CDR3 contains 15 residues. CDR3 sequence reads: CASRNGGAAKNIQYF. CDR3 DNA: TGTGCCAGTAGAAACGGTGGGGCCGCCAAAAACATTCAGTACTTC. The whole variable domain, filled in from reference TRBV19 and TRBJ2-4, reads DGGITQSPKYLFRKEGQNVTLSCEQNLNHDAMYWYRQDPGQGLRLIYYSQIVNDFQKGDIAEGYSVSREKKESFPLTVTSAQKNPTAFYLCASRNGGAAKNIQYFGAGTRLSVL.

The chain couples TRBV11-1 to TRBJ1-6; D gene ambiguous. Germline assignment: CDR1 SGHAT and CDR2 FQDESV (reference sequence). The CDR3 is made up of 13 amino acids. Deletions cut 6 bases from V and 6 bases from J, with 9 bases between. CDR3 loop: CASRTHTNSPLHF. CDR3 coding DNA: TGTGCCAGCAGGACACACACTAATTCACCCCTCCACTTT.

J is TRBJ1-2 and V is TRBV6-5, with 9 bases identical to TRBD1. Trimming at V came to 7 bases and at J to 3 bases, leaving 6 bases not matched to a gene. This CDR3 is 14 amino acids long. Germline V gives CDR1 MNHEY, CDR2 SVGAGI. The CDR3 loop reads CASTKQGADYGYTF. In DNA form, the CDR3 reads TGTGCCAGCACCAAACAGGGGGCCGACTATGGCTACACCTTC.

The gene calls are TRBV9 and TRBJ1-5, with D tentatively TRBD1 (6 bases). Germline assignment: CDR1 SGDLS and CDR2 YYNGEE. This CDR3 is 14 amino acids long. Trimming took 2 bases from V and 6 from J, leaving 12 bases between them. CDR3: CASSVGGRGQPQHF. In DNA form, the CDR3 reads TGTGCCAGCAGCGTCGGGGGGCGCGGTCAGCCCCAGCATTTT. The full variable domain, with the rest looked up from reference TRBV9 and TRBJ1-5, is DSGVTQTPKHLITATGQRVTLRCSPRSGDLSVYWYQQSLDQGLQFLIQYYNGEERAKGNILERFSAQQFPDLHSELNLSSLELGDSALYFCASSVGGRGQPQHFGDGTRLSIL.

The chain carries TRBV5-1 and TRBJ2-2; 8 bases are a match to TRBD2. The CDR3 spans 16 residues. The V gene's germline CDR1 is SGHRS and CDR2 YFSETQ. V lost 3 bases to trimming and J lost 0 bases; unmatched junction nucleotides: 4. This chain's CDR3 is CASSWGLVTNTGELFF. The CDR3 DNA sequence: TGCGCCAGCAGCTGGGGACTAGTTACGAACACCGGGGAGCTGTTTTTT.

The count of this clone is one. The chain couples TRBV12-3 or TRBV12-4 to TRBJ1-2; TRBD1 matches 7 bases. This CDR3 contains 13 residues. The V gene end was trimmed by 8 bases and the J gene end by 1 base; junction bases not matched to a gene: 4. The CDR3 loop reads CASLQGINYGYTF. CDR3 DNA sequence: TGTGCCAGCCTACAGGGGATTAACTATGGCTACACCTTC.

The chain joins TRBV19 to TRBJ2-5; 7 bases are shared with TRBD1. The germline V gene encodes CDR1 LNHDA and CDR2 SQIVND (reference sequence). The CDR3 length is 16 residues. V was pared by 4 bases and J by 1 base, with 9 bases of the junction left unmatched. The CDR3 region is CASSKTGTAIQETQYF. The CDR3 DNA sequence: TGTGCCAGTAGTAAAACCGGGACAGCTATCCAAGAGACCCAGTACTTC.

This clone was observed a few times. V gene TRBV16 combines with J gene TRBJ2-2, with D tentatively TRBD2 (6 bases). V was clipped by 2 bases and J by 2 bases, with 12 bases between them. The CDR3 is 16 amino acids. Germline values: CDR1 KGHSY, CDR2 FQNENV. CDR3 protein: CASSQRGGLNTGELFF. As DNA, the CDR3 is TGTGCCAGCAGCCAAAGAGGAGGGTTAAACACCGGGGAGCTGTTTTTT.

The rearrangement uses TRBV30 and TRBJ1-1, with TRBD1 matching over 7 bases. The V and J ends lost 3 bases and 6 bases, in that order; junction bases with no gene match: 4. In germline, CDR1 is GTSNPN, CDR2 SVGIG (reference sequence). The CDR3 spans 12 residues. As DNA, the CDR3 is TGTGCCTGGAGGACAGGGTTGGCTGAAGCTTTCTTT. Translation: CAWRTGLAEAFF.

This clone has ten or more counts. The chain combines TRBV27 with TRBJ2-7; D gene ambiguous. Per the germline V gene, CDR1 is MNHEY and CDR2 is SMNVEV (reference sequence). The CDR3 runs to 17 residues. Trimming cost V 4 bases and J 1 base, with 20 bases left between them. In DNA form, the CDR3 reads TGTGCCAGCAGTTCTACGACACTGGTAAGGAAGTCCTACGAGCAGTACTTC. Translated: CASSSTTLVRKSYEQYF.

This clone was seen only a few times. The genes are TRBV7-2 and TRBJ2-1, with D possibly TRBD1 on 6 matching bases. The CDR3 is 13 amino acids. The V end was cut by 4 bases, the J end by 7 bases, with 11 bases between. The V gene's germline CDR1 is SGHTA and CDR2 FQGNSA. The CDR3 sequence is CASSYPGVNEQFF. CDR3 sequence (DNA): TGTGCCAGCAGCTACCCAGGGGTAAATGAGCAGTTCTTC.

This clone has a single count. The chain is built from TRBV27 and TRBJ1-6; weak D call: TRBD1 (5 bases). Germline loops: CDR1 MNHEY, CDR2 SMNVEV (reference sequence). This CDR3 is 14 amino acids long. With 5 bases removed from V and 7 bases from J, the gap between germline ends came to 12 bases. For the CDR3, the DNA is TGTGCCAGCAGTCAGGGTGTCGGAAATTCACCCCTCCACTTT. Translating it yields CASSQGVGNSPLHF.

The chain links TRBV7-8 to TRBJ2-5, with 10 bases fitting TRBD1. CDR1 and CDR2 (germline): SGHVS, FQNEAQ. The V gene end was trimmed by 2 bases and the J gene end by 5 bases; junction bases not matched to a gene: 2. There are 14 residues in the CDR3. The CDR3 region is CASSLTGQGETQYF. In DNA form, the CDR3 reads TGTGCCAGCAGCTTAACGGGACAGGGGGAGACCCAGTACTTC. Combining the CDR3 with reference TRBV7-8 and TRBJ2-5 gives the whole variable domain GAGVSQSPRYKVAKRGQDVALRCDPISGHVSLFWYQQALGQGPEFLTYFQNEAQLDKSGLPSDRFFAERPEGSVSTLKIQRTQQEDSAVYLCASSLTGQGETQYFGPGTRLLVL.

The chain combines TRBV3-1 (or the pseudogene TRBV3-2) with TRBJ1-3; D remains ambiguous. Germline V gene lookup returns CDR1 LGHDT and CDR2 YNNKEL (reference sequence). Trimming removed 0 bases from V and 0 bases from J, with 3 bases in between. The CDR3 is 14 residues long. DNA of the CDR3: TGTGCCAGCAGCCAAGACAACTCTGGAAACACCATATATTTT. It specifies CASSQDNSGNTIYF.

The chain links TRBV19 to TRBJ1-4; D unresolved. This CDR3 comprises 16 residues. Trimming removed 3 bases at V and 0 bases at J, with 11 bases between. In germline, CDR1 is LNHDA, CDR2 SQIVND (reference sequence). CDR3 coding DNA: TGTGCCAGTAGTATGGGCCGGAAGACAACTAATGAAAAACTGTTTTTT. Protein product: CASSMGRKTTNEKLFF.

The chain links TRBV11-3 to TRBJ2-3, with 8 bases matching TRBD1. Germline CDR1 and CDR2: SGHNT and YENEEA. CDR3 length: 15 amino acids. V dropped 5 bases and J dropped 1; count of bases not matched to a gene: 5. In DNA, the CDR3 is TGTGCCAGCAGCCAACCGGGACAGGGCACAGATACGCAGTATTTT. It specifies CASSQPGQGTDTQYF. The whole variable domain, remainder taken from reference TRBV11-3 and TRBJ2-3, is EAGVVQSPRYKIIEKKQPVAFWCNPISGHNTLYWYLQNLGQGPELLIRYENEEAVDDSQLPKDRFSAERLKGVDSTLKIQPAELGDSAVYLCASSQPGQGTDTQYFGPGTRLTVL.

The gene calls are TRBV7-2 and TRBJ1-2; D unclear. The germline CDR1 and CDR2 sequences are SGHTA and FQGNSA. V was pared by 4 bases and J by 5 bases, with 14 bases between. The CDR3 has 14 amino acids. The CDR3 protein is CASSSGGAWYGYTF. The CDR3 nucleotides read TGTGCCAGCAGCTCCGGAGGAGCCTGGTATGGCTACACCTTC.

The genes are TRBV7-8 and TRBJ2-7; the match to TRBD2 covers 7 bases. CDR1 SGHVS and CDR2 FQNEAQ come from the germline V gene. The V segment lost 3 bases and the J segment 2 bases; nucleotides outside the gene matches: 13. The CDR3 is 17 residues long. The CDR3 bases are TGTGCCAGCAGCTTGAATAACGGGGGGACCCGCGCCTACGAGCAGTACTTC. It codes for CASSLNNGGTRAYEQYF. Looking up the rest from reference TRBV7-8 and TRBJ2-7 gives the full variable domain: GAGVSQSPRYKVAKRGQDVALRCDPISGHVSLFWYQQALGQGPEFLTYFQNEAQLDKSGLPSDRFFAERPEGSVSTLKIQRTQQEDSAVYLCASSLNNGGTRAYEQYFGPGTRLTVT.

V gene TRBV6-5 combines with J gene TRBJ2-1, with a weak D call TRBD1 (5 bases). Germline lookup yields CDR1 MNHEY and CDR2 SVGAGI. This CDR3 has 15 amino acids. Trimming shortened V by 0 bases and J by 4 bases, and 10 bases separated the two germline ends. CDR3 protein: CASSYSRTQYNEQFF. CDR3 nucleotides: TGTGCCAGCAGTTACTCGAGGACACAGTACAATGAGCAGTTCTTC.